This T cell receptor beta chain was documented in a study of T-cell memory formation after mild COVID-19. Study-level background: TCR clusters largely stayed donor specific.

Points from the study as a whole: Of the contracting clones, CD4+ ones lay mainly in CM and EM, and CD8+ ones in EMRA.

Using constant-segment primers, 5'RACE produced TCR alpha and TCR beta cDNA libraries carrying sample barcodes and UMIs. TCRdb ran MiXCR on the 5' RACE reads and lists one entry per CDR3 protein. The sample shows 300,000 to 400,000 distinct CDR3 sequences, under 25% of them seen only once. This clonotype was recorded a few times. The antigen is not known. Per the germline V gene, CDR1 is SEHNR and CDR2 is FQNEAQ (reference sequence). V lost 6 bases to trimming and J lost 1 base; unmatched junction nucleotides: 7. This CDR3 has 18 amino acids. The chain recombines TRBV7-9 with TRBJ2-1; 15 bases match TRBD2. Sequenced material: PBMCs or a T cell subset sorted from them (not recorded which). This clonotype was obtained from an adult woman who had mild COVID-19 (a few samples of this study predate the infection). Cell type and time point are not known. The CDR3 loop reads CASRMGLAGGRSYNEQFF. DNA for the CDR3: TGTGCCAGCAGGATGGGACTAGCGGGGGGCCGATCCTACAATGAGCAGTTCTTC.